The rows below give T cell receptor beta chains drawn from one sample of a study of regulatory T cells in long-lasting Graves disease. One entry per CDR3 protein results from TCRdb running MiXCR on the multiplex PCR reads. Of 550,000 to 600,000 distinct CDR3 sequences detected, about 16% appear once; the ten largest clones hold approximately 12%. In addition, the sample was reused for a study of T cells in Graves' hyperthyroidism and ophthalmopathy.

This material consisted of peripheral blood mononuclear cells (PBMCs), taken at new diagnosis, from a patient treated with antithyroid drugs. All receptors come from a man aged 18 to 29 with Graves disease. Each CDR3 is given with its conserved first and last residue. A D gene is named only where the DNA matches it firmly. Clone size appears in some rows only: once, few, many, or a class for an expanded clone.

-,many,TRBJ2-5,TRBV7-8,TGTGCCAGCAGCTCAACCCTTGGGGGGATAGAGACCCAGTACTTC,CASSSTLGGIETQYF
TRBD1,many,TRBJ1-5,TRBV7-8,TGTGCCAGCAGCTTAGAAGGGGACAGTTATCAGCCCCAGCATTTT,CASSLEGDSYQPQHF
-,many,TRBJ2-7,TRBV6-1,TGTGCCAGCAGTAACGTCTACGAGCAGTACTTC,CASSNVYEQYF
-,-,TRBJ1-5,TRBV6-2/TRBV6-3,TGTGCCAGCATTCGTGGGGGCAATCAGCCCCAGCATTTT,CASIRGGNQPQHF
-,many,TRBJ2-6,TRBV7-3,TGTGCCAGCAGCTTCGGGGCAGCCTCACGCGTCCTGACTTTC,CASSFGAASRVLTF
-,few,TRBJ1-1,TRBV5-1,TGCGCCAGCAGCCCGCCATCACAGGGAGGCGACACTGAAGCTTTCTTT,CASSPPSQGGDTEAFF
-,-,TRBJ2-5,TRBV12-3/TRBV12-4,TGTGCCAGCAGCCCCAGGGGGGTGACCCAGTACTTC,CASSPRGVTQYF
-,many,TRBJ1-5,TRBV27,TGTGCCAGCAGCCTACAAGGTCGGGATAGGGGGAGCAATCAGCCCCAGCATTTT,CASSLQGRDRGSNQPQHF
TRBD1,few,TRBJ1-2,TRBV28,TGTGCCAGCAGTGGGCACCGGGACAGGGGGTTTACTTACACCTTC,CASSGHRDRGFTYTF
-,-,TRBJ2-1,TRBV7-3,TGTGCCAGCAGCTTAAGACTCACCGCAGCCGAGCAGTTCTTC,CASSLRLTAAEQFF
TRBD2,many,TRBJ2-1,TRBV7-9,TGTGCCAGCACCCTAATAGCGGGTAATGAGCAGTTCTTC,CASTLIAGNEQFF
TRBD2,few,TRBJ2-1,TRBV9,TGTGCCAGCAGCGTAGCCGGGACTAGCGGATCGAATGAGCAGTTCTTC,CASSVAGTSGSNEQFF
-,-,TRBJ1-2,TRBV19,TGTGCCAGTAGCGTGACAGCGGGGAACCTTAACTATGGCTACACCTTC,CASSVTAGNLNYGYTF
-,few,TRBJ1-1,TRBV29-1,TGCAGCGTCCATTTAGAACCGGACACTGAAGCTTTCTTT,CSVHLEPDTEAFF
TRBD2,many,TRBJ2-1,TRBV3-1,TGTGCCAGCAGCCCCCGACTAGCGGGGACCTACAATGAGCAGTTCTTC,CASSPRLAGTYNEQFF
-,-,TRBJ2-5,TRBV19,TGTGCCAGTTCGACAGTTTCGGGGTTGTCGCAAGAGACCCAGTACTTC,CASSTVSGLSQETQYF
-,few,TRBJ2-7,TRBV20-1,TGCAGTGCTAGGGGGGGGGCCGTCGGATACGAGCAGTACTTC,CSARGGAVGYEQYF
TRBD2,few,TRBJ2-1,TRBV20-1,TGCAGTGCTAGAGATAGGCCGAGCGGGAGAACCAATGAGCAGTTCTTC,CSARDRPSGRTNEQFF
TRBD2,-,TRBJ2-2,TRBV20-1,TGCAGTGCTAGCGTGGCGGGAGAGAACACCGGGGAGCTGTTTTTT,CSASVAGENTGELFF
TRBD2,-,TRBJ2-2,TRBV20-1,TGCAGTGCTAATGGACTAGCGGGGCCAAGGACCGGGGAGCTGTTTTTT,CSANGLAGPRTGELFF
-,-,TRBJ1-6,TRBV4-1,TGCGCCAGCAGCCAGCAGTTAAGTTCACCCCTCCACTTT,CASSQQLSSPLHF
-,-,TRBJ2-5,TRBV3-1,TGTGCCAGCAGCCAGGTTAAGACCCAGTACTTC,CASSQVKTQYF
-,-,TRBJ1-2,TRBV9,TGTGCCAGCAGCCCCCCTGTCGGGGGGAACTATGGCTACACCTTC,CASSPPVGGNYGYTF
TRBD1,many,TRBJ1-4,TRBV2,TGTGCCAGCAGTGAAACAGGGGGCGAAAAACTGTTTTTT,CASSETGGEKLFF
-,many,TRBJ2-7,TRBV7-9,TGTGCCAGCATGAGGCAGGGGAGCTACGAGCAGTACTTC,CASMRQGSYEQYF
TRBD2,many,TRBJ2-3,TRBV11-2,TGTGCCAGCAGCCGGGCCGGCGGGAGGCAACCAGATACGCAGTATTTT,CASSRAGGRQPDTQYF
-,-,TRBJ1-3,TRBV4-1,TGCGCCAGCAGCCAAGAGTCCTCTGGAAACACCATATATTTT,CASSQESSGNTIYF
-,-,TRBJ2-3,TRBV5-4,TGTGCCAGCAGCTTGGCGGCGAAAGCTAGCACAGATACGCAGTATTTT,CASSLAAKASTDTQYF
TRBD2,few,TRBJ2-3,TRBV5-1,TGCGCCAGCTGCTTGTCCGCGGGAGGGACAGATACGCAGTATTTT,CASCLSAGGTDTQYF
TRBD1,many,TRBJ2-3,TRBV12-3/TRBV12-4,TGTGCCAGCAGAGGACAGGGGGCAGATACGCAGTATTTT,CASRGQGADTQYF
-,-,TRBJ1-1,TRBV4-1,TGCGCCAGCAGCCAAGGCCCAGAAATGAACACTGAAGCTTTCTTT,CASSQGPEMNTEAFF
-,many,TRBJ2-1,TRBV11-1,TGTGCCAGCAGCTCCATAGCGGCCGGGGCCTACAATGAGCAGTTCTTC,CASSSIAAGAYNEQFF
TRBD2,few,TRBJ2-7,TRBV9,TGTGCCAGCAGCCCCTCTAGCGGGGCCTACGAGCAGTACTTC,CASSPSSGAYEQYF
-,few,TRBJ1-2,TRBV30,TGTGCCTGGAGTGAGGGGTTGACAGACTACACCTTC,CAWSEGLTDYTF
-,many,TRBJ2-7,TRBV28,TGTGCCAGCAGCGATACGGGGGCCGAGCAGTACTTC,CASSDTGAEQYF
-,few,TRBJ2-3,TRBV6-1,TGTGCCAGCGGCGGGATGGTTGCAGATACGCAGTATTTT,CASGGMVADTQYF
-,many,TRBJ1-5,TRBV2,TGTGCCAGCAGTGAAGCGCTAGGAGGCGGCCAGCCCCAGCATTTT,CASSEALGGGQPQHF
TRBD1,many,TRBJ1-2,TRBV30,TGTGCCTGGTCCACAGGGGTCAATAACTATGGCTACACCTTC,CAWSTGVNNYGYTF
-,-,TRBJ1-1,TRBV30,TGTGCCTGGATTTGGATGAACACTGAAGCTTTCTTT,CAWIWMNTEAFF
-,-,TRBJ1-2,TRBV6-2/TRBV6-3,TGTGCCAGCAGTCCCCGACAGACTCCCTATGGCTACACCTTC,CASSPRQTPYGYTF
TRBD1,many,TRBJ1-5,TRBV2,TGTGCCAGCAGTGGAGGGGGCGGCATTCTTGGGTATAGCAATCAGCCCCAGCATTTT,CASSGGGGILGYSNQPQHF
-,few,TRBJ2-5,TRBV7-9,TGTGCCAGCAGGGCTACCTCCCCGGACAGAGAATTGGGGACCCAGTACTTC,CASRATSPDRELGTQYF
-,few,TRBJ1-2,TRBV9,TGTGCCAGCAGCGTAGAAGACAGGCCCTATGGCTACACCTTC,CASSVEDRPYGYTF
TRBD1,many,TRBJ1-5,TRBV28,TGTGCCAGCAGTTTTCGGGACAGGGGGCGGAGGGGCAATCAGCCCCAGCATTTT,CASSFRDRGRRGNQPQHF
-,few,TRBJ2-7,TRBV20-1,TGCAGTGCTAGCCGGCCGGATAGCTCCTACGAGCAGTACTTC,CSASRPDSSYEQYF
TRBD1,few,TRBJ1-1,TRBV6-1,TGTGCCAGCAGTGAGGCGACAGGGTTCATGAACACTGAAGCTTTCTTT,CASSEATGFMNTEAFF
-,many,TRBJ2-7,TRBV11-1,TGTGCCAGCAGCACCGGACAGTCGACCCGCGACGAGCAGTACTTC,CASSTGQSTRDEQYF
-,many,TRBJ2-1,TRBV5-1,TGCGCCAGCAGCTGGGGGACTGGGAATGAGCAGTTCTTC,CASSWGTGNEQFF